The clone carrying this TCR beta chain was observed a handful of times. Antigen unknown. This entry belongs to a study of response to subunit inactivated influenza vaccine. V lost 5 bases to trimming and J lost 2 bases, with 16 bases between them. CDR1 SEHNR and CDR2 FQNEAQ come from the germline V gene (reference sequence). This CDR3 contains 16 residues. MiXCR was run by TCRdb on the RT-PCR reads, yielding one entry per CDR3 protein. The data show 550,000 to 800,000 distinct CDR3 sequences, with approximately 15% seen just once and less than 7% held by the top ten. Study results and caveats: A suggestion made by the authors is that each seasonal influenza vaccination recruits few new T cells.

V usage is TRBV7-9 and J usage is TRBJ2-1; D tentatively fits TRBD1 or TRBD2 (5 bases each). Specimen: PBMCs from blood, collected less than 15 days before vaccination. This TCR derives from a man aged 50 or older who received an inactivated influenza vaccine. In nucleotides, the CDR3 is TGTGCCAGCAGCCCGACCGGGACCGAGGCCTACAATGAGCAGTTCTTC. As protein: CASSPTGTEAYNEQFF.